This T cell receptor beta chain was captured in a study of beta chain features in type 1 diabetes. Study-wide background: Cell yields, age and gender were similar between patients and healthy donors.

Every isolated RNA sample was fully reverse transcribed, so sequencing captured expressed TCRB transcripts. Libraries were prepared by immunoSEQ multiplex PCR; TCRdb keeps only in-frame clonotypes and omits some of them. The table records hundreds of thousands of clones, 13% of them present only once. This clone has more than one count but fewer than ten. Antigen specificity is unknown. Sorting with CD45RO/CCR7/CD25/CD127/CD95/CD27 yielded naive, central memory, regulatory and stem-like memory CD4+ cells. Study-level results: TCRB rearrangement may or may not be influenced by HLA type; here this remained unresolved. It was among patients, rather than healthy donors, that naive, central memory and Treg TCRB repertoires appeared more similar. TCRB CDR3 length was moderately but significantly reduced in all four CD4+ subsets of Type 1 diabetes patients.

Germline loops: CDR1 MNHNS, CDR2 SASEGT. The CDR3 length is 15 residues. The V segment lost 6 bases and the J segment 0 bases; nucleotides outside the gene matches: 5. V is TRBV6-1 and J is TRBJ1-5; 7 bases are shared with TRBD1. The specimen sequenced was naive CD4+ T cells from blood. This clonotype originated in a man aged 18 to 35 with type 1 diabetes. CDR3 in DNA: TGTGCCAGCAGCCCCGACAGGGTTAGCAATCAGCCCCAGCATTTT. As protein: CASSPDRVSNQPQHF.